Listed here is a single T cell receptor beta chain. Its antigen is not identified. CDR1 LNHDA and CDR2 SQIVND come from the germline V gene (reference sequence). The V end was cut by 4 bases, the J end by 3 bases, with 12 bases between. The CDR3 length is 14 residues. The record originates from a study of cytomegalovirus exposure and HLA in healthy donors. Study details: Out of fewer than 500 genotyped donors, 81% belonged to the Caucasian-associated ancestry cluster.

The study's findings and limits: Follow-up analysis later connected one missense variant in DCLRE1C with trimming of TCR beta V- and J-genes. Relative to the approximately 700-donor mean, N-insertions were reportedly fewer in an Asian-associated ancestry cluster in a later analysis.

The PCR used 60 Vbeta and 13 Jbeta primers. Sequencing was performed with immunoSEQ multiplex PCR; in TCRdb, only in-frame clones are kept and a portion is missing. The data show tens of thousands of clones, with 67% seen just once and around 7% held by the top ten. Sample: PBMCs. The TCR comes from a woman between 45 and 60 years old in good health and CMV-seropositive. The chain joins TRBV19 to TRBJ1-2; perhaps TRBD1 as D (6 bases). The CDR3 loop is CASSKRGADYGYTF. The CDR3 nucleotides read TGTGCCAGTAGTAAACGGGGGGCCGACTATGGCTACACCTTC.